The 15 T cell receptor beta chains in this list originate from one sample, sequenced in a study of cytomegalovirus exposure and HLA in healthy donors. Primers: 60 Vbeta forward and 13 Jbeta reverse. Sequenced by immunoSEQ multiplex PCR; TCRdb stores in-frame clones only, minus some. The data contain some 160,000 clones, about a tenth of them singletons. Source material: PBMCs. All receptors come from a male donor in good health and CMV-seronegative.

Only a few counts were recorded for this clone. V gene TRBV2 combines with J gene TRBJ1-2, with D possibly TRBD1 on 5 matching bases. Germline values: CDR1 SNHLY, CDR2 FYNNEI. V was clipped by 4 bases and J by 3 bases, with 12 bases between them. CDR3 length: 14 residues. The CDR3 DNA reads TGTGCCAGCAGTGTGCAGGGAACTTACTATGGCTACACCTTC. Its translation is CASSVQGTYYGYTF.

The chain combines TRBV5-6 with TRBJ1-5, with TRBD1 matching 7 bases. V was clipped by 4 bases and J by 4 bases; unmatched bases: 2. This CDR3 has 13 residues. The germline V gene encodes CDR1 SGHDT and CDR2 YYEEEE. The CDR3 DNA reads as TGTGCCAGCAGCCGGGACAGTAATCAGCCCCAGCATTTT. Its translation is CASSRDSNQPQHF. The variable domain in full, with the rest retrieved from reference TRBV5-6 and TRBJ1-5, is DAGVTQSPTHLIKTRGQQVTLRCSPKSGHDTVSWYQQALGQGPQFIFQYYEEEERQRGNFPDRFSGHQFPNYSSELNVNALLLGDSALYLCASSRDSNQPQHFGDGTRLSIL.

A word on this clone: The germline gene is not matched at one end of the junction; a read error may be the cause. The same CDR3 also results from other DNA sequences found in this sample. The chain carries TRBV9 and TRBJ1-1, with D tentatively TRBD1 (6 bases). The V gene's germline CDR1 is SGDLS and CDR2 YYNGEE. This CDR3 comprises 14 residues. CDR3 amino acids: CASSPAGQNTEAFF. The CDR3 nucleotides read TGTGCCAGCAGCCCGGCCGGACAGAACACTGAAGCCTTCTTT.

This clone has only a few counts. The J gene is TRBJ1-6, the V gene TRBV5-8, with D possibly matching TRBD1 (6 bases). Per the germline V gene, CDR1 is SGHTS and CDR2 is YDEGEE. The CDR3 loop spans 15 amino acids. V lost 0 bases to trimming and J lost 3 bases, with 7 bases between them. The CDR3 DNA reads as TGTGCCAGCAGCTTGGGACAGGTCTATAATTCACCCCTCCACTTT. Translation gives CASSLGQVYNSPLHF. Based on the CDR3 plus reference TRBV5-8 and TRBJ1-6, the full variable domain is EAGVTQSPTHLIKTRGQQATLRCSPISGHTSVYWYQQALGLGLQFLLWYDEGEERNRGNFPPRFSGRQFPNYSSELNVNALELEDSALYLCASSLGQVYNSPLHFGNGTRLTVT.

This clone has a handful of counts. V and J are TRBV4-1 and TRBJ2-5, with 7 bases matching TRBD1. The DNA end is more similar to TRBJ2-7, so the J call may be wrong. Germline V gene data show CDR1 as MGHRA and CDR2 as YSYEKL. The CDR3 has 14 amino acids. The CDR3 bases are TGCGCCAGCAGCCCTCTGACAGGGTCGTACGAGCAGTACTTC. Its translation: CASSPLTGSYEQYF.

The chain has TRBV4-3 and TRBJ1-1, with 8 bases matching TRBD1. The CDR3 contains 17 residues. Unmatched junction bases numbered 14, after V lost 4 bases and J lost 4 bases. In germline, CDR1 is LGHNA, CDR2 YSLEER. CDR3 protein: CASSPDRGSRGSTEAFF. The CDR3 DNA follows: TGCGCCAGCAGCCCAGACAGGGGTTCGAGGGGAAGCACTGAAGCTTTCTTT.

This sequence joins TRBV7-7 and TRBJ2-7; 7 bases align to TRBD2. Looked up from germline, CDR1 is SSHAT and CDR2 is FNYEAQ (reference sequence). J gave up 4 bases and V 6 bases, and 24 bases lay outside the gene matches. The CDR3 is made up of 19 amino acids. For the CDR3, the DNA is TGTGCCAGCAGTCAAAAGTGGGTAGCGGGCCAACCCGGGGTGTACGAGCAGTACTTC. Amino acid sequence: CASSQKWVAGQPGVYEQYF.

This clone turned up a few times. The rearrangement uses TRBV5-1 and TRBJ1-4, with TRBD1 matching 8 bases. J gave up 6 bases and V 4 bases, and 11 bases lay outside the gene matches. The CDR3 has 16 amino acids. Germline values: CDR1 SGHRS, CDR2 YFSETQ. Here the CDR3 reads CASSRRGGGQDEKLFF. For the CDR3, the DNA is TGCGCCAGCAGCCGCCGGGGAGGGGGACAGGATGAAAAACTGTTTTTT. Variable domain in full (rest from reference TRBV5-1 and TRBJ1-4): KAGVTQTPRYLIKTRGQQVTLSCSPISGHRSVSWYQQTPGQGLQFLFEYFSETQRNKGNFPGRFSGRQFSNSRSEMNVSTLELGDSALYLCASSRRGGGQDEKLFFGSGTQLSVL.

The chain couples TRBV7-8 to TRBJ2-1; possible D gene TRBD2, 6 bases. The CDR3 is 17 residues long. Trimming pared 1 base from V and 10 bases from J, leaving 23 bases between. The germline CDR1 and CDR2 sequences are SGHVS and FQNEAQ. The CDR3 bases are TGTGCCAGCAGCTTAGTGAGAACCGGGAGAAGCTCGGGCGAGCAGTTCTTC. This translates into CASSLVRTGRSSGEQFF.

A few counts support this clone. V is TRBV28 and J is TRBJ1-4; D might be TRBD1 (6 bases). Germline assignment: CDR1 MDHEN and CDR2 SYDVKM. The CDR3 has 15 amino acids. V was trimmed by 6 bases and J by 2 bases, leaving 13 bases between them. As DNA, the CDR3 is TGTGCCAGCAGCCCCGGGGGGGCGACTAATGAAAAACTGTTTTTT. Translating it yields CASSPGGATNEKLFF.

A few counts support this clone. The rearrangement joins TRBV4-2 to TRBJ2-2; the match to TRBD2 covers 8 bases. The trim removed 4 bases at V and 7 bases at J, leaving 5 bases unmatched. CDR1 is LGHNA, CDR2 YNFKEQ, per germline. The CDR3 consists of 14 residues. CDR3 loop: CASSLGGGSGELFF. CDR3 in DNA: TGTGCCAGCAGCCTCGGCGGGGGGAGCGGGGAGCTGTTTTTT.

This clone showed up just a few times. This sequence joins TRBV28 and TRBJ2-7; TRBD2 matches 9 bases. Trimming at V came to 6 bases and at J to 0 bases, leaving 6 bases not matched to a gene. This CDR3 is 15 amino acids long. Germline V gene lookup returns CDR1 MDHEN and CDR2 SYDVKM. The CDR3 reads CASRENSGSSYEQYF. CDR3 nucleotides: TGTGCCAGCAGGGAAAATAGCGGGAGCTCCTACGAGCAGTACTTC.

This clone was seen only a few times. The chain recombines TRBV4-3 with TRBJ1-5; D gene uncertain. CDR3 length equals 13 residues. The germline V gene encodes CDR1 LGHNA and CDR2 YSLEER. V lost 0 bases, J lost 3 bases, and 3 bases lay in between. Here the CDR3 DNA reads TGCGCCAGCAGCCAAGAGGCCAATCAGCCCCAGCATTTT. Its translation is CASSQEANQPQHF.

This clone was counted a few times. The chain recombines TRBV28 with TRBJ1-2, with D possibly being TRBD1 (6 bases). Germline-derived CDR1 and CDR2 are MDHEN and SYDVKM. V lost 3 bases and J lost 7, with 12 bases in between. The CDR3 runs 13 residues. CDR3 region: CASSFNREIGYTF. The CDR3 nucleotides read TGTGCCAGCAGTTTTAACAGGGAAATTGGCTACACCTTC.

The chain carries TRBV27 and TRBJ2-2; 11 bases agree with TRBD1. V dropped 6 bases and J dropped 4; count of bases not matched to a gene: 10. The V gene's germline CDR1 is MNHEY and CDR2 SMNVEV (reference sequence). This CDR3 is 17 amino acids long. The CDR3 bases are TGTGCCAGCAGCCGGAGGACAGGGGGCAAGGGCACCGGGGAGCTGTTTTTT. Protein product: CASSRRTGGKGTGELFF.